Each of the 30 T cell receptor beta chains below was sequenced from the same sample in a study of cytomegalovirus exposure and HLA in healthy donors. Primers included in the PCR were 60 Vbeta and 13 Jbeta primers. Profiled with immunoSEQ multiplex PCR; TCRdb holds only in-frame clones, not every one. Among 90,000 to 120,000 clones listed, around 80% were seen once. Sequencing used PBMCs. The receptors originated from a woman aged 40 to 55 in good health and CMV-seronegative.

The chain carries TRBV2 and TRBJ2-7; 8 bases agree with TRBD1. J lost 0 bases, V lost 5 bases, and 21 bases had no gene match. The V gene's germline CDR1 is SNHLY and CDR2 FYNNEI. This CDR3 contains 20 residues. The CDR3, as DNA: TGTGCCAGCAGTTGGCCCCTCGACAGGGGCTGGCCTTTCTTCTCCTACGAGCAGTACTTC. It yields the protein CASSWPLDRGWPFFSYEQYF. The complete variable domain, with remaining parts taken from reference TRBV2 and TRBJ2-7, reads EPEVTQTPSHQVTQMGQEVILRCVPISNHLYFYWYRQILGQKVEFLVSFYNNEISEKSEIFDDQFSVERPDGSNFTLKIRSTKLEDSAMYFCASSWPLDRGWPFFSYEQYFGPGTRLTVT.

The J gene is TRBJ2-1, the V gene TRBV7-9; perhaps TRBD2 as D (5 bases). The CDR3 has 16 amino acids. Trimming removed 1 base at V and 5 bases at J, with 15 bases between. CDR1 SEHNR and CDR2 FQNEAQ come from the germline V gene (reference sequence). The DNA of the CDR3 is TGTGCCAGCAGCTTAGAAGAGGGCACTGGGAACAATGAGCAGTTCTTC. Protein: CASSLEEGTGNNEQFF.

In its sample, this clone was seen a few times. This chain links TRBV19 with TRBJ2-3; possible D gene TRBD1, 6 bases. V dropped 0 bases and J dropped 5 bases, with 15 bases sitting between them. Germline values: CDR1 LNHDA, CDR2 SQIVND (reference sequence). This CDR3 region has 16 residues. The CDR3 DNA reads TGTGCCAGTAGTATAGAAGGCAGGGGAATGAGAGATACGCAGTATTTT. Translation: CASSIEGRGMRDTQYF.

J is TRBJ1-1 and V is TRBV7-2; 7 bases fit TRBD1. Germline values: CDR1 SGHTA, CDR2 FQGNSA. This CDR3 contains 19 residues. The trim removed 0 bases at V and 6 bases at J, leaving 19 bases unmatched. CDR3 coding DNA: TGTGCCAGCAGCTTAGCGGCGGGTGCTATAGGACAGGCGGGCGCTGAAGCTTTCTTT. Protein product: CASSLAAGAIGQAGAEAFF.

The V call is TRBV27, the J call TRBJ1-1; D perhaps matches TRBD1 (6 bases). Between the trimmed V and J ends, which lost 2 bases and 6 bases, there was a span of 19 bases. The CDR3 consists of 16 residues. The V gene's germline CDR1 is MNHEY and CDR2 SMNVEV (reference sequence). CDR3 residues: CASSLGSSGGLAEAFF. CDR3 bases: TGTGCCAGCAGTTTAGGATCTTCGGGGGGGCTGGCTGAAGCTTTCTTT.

The chain uses TRBV4-2 and TRBJ2-1; TRBD2 matches at 8 bases. Trimming removed 5 bases from V and 8 bases from J; junction bases left unmatched: 5. CDR3 length equals 13 residues. Germline V gives CDR1 LGHNA, CDR2 YNFKEQ. The CDR3, as DNA: TGTGCCAGCAGCACAACTAGCGGCTATGAGCAGTTCTTC. Protein: CASSTTSGYEQFF.

The rearrangement links TRBV7-3 to TRBJ2-1, with 7 bases identical to TRBD2. Germline loops: CDR1 SGHTA, CDR2 FQGTGA. J lost 6 bases, V lost 5 bases, and 10 bases had no gene match. The CDR3 contains 15 residues. The CDR3 loop reads CASSVTSVLSNEQFF. CDR3 nucleotide sequence: TGTGCCAGCAGCGTTACTAGCGTTCTGTCCAATGAGCAGTTCTTC.

The CDR3 spells CATSTGLIETQYF. CDR3 bases: TGTGCCACCAGCACTGGACTAATCGAGACCCAGTACTTC. The rearrangement links TRBV15 to TRBJ2-5, with a weak D call TRBD2 (6 bases). Trimming pared 4 bases from V and 5 bases from J, leaving 11 bases between. There are 13 residues in the CDR3. From germline, CDR1 is LNHNV and CDR2 YYDKDF (reference sequence).

Here the CDR3 DNA reads TGTGCCAGCAGCTTAGAGGGGACAGGGTCCTACGAGCAGTACTTC. Encoded protein: CASSLEGTGSYEQYF. The rearrangement joins TRBV7-2 to TRBJ2-7; 9 nucleotides match TRBD1. The CDR3 consists of 15 residues. V gave up 1 base and J gave up 1 base; unmatched junction bases: 2. Germline V gene sequence: CDR1 SGHTA, CDR2 FQGNSA.

This clone has just one count. The CDR3 DNA sequence: TGTGCCAGCAGTTGGGGGACAGGGGAGACTGAAGCTTTCTTT. This codes for CASSWGTGETEAFF. This chain links TRBV27 with TRBJ1-1; 10 nucleotides match TRBD1. The CDR3 has 14 residues. V dropped 4 bases and J dropped 5; count of bases not matched to a gene: 4. CDR1 is MNHEY, CDR2 SMNVEV, per germline (reference sequence).

The gene calls are TRBV11-2 and TRBJ1-3; D call uncertain. Germline V CDR1 and CDR2: SGHAT, FQNNGV. The CDR3 length is 12 residues. V dropped 0 bases and J dropped 6 bases, with 3 bases sitting between them. The CDR3 nucleotides are TGTGCCAGCAGCTTAGACATAAACACCATATATTTT. It codes for CASSLDINTIYF.

This clone was seen only a few times. V usage is TRBV19 and J usage is TRBJ1-1; 10 bases map to TRBD1. Germline V lookup: CDR1 LNHDA, CDR2 SQIVND (reference sequence). The junction had 9 bases not matched to a gene; V was cut back by 5 bases and J by 6 bases. The CDR3 covers 15 residues. The CDR3: CASSPLGQGVSEAFF. The CDR3 DNA reads as TGTGCCAGTAGTCCCCTCGGACAGGGGGTCTCTGAAGCTTTCTTT.

The V and J genes are TRBV6-6 and TRBJ2-7; possibly TRBD2 for D (6 bases). Germline-derived CDR1 and CDR2 are MNHNY and SVGAGI (reference sequence). V dropped 1 base and J dropped 3 bases, with 10 bases sitting between them. This CDR3 has 14 amino acids. CDR3 protein: CASSYFGGNYEQYF. Written as DNA, the CDR3 is TGTGCCAGCAGTTACTTCGGCGGGAACTACGAGCAGTACTTC.

The chain is built from TRBV5-1 and TRBJ2-1; no firm D call. The V end lost 0 bases, the J end lost 6 bases, and 7 bases lay between the germline ends. Germline loops: CDR1 SGHRS, CDR2 YFSETQ. This CDR3 is built from 13 residues. The CDR3 protein is CASSLGLSNEQFF. CDR3 sequence (DNA): TGCGCCAGCAGCTTGGGACTCTCCAATGAGCAGTTCTTC.

This clone was picked up one time. The chain carries TRBV5-6 and TRBJ1-1; possible D gene TRBD1, 6 bases. Germline V CDR1 and CDR2: SGHDT, YYEEEE. The CDR3 has 14 amino acids. Trimming took 0 bases from V and 8 from J, leaving 14 bases between them. The CDR3: CASSLGDRRREAFF. The CDR3 DNA is TGTGCCAGCAGCTTGGGAGACAGGCGGCGAGAAGCTTTCTTT.

The chain joins TRBV4-3 to TRBJ2-3, with D possibly matching TRBD2 (5 bases). The ends were cut back, 0 bases at V and 5 bases at J, with 15 bases in the middle. Germline V gives CDR1 LGHNA, CDR2 YSLEER. There are 16 residues in the CDR3. The DNA for the CDR3 is TGCGCCAGCAGCCAAGATGCTGCGGCGCGGGTAGATACGCAGTATTTT. This encodes CASSQDAAARVDTQYF.

The chain employs TRBV7-3 and TRBJ2-5; maybe TRBD2 (6 bases). V lost 6 bases to trimming and J lost 5 bases, with 22 bases between them. In germline, CDR1 is SGHTA, CDR2 FQGTGA. The CDR3 sequence is 16 residues long. The CDR3 nucleotides read TGTGCCAGCAGTCCCGTCGGGGGAGGCACCCGGGAGACCCAGTACTTC. As protein: CASSPVGGGTRETQYF.

The genes are TRBV9 and TRBJ2-3; possible D gene TRBD2, 6 bases. The CDR3 sequence is 15 residues long. Trimming took 0 bases from V and 1 from J, leaving 9 bases between them. The germline V gene has CDR1 SGDLS and CDR2 YYNGEE. This chain's CDR3 is CASSVAGAGTDTQYF. The CDR3 DNA reads TGTGCCAGCAGCGTAGCGGGAGCGGGCACAGATACGCAGTATTTT.

The chain links TRBV5-1 to TRBJ2-1, with 13 bases that match TRBD2. The J segment lost 8 bases and the V segment lost 0 bases, leaving 5 bases of the junction unmatched. The V gene's germline CDR1 is SGHRS and CDR2 YFSETQ. CDR3 length: 16 residues. This CDR3 is CASSLGGTSGVDEQFF. CDR3 coding DNA: TGCGCCAGCAGCTTGGGAGGGACTAGCGGGGTAGATGAGCAGTTCTTC. Combining the CDR3 with reference TRBV5-1 and TRBJ2-1 gives the whole variable domain KAGVTQTPRYLIKTRGQQVTLSCSPISGHRSVSWYQQTPGQGLQFLFEYFSETQRNKGNFPGRFSGRQFSNSRSEMNVSTLELGDSALYLCASSLGGTSGVDEQFFGPGTRLTVL.

This clone has just a few counts. The chain recombines TRBV4-2 with TRBJ2-2; 8 nucleotides match TRBD2. The germline CDR1 and CDR2 sequences are LGHNA and YNFKEQ. V shed 0 bases, J shed 6 bases, and the junction held 9 bases outside the gene matches. This CDR3 comprises 17 residues. DNA of the CDR3: TGTGCCAGCAGCCAAGAGGGGCCGGGAGGGGGGGCCGGGGAGCTGTTTTTT. It specifies CASSQEGPGGGAGELFF.

The chain employs TRBV2 and TRBJ1-5; 7 bases are shared with TRBD1. The CDR3 has 13 residues. The germline V gene encodes CDR1 SNHLY and CDR2 FYNNEI. V lost 10 bases and J lost 4; bases outside the gene matches: 7. DNA for the CDR3: TGTGCCACCCAGGGGGTGGCAAATCAGCCCCAGCATTTT. Its protein is CATQGVANQPQHF.

The chain has TRBV5-8 and TRBJ2-5; the D is unclear. Germline CDR1 is SGHTS and CDR2 is YDEGEE. This CDR3 region has 12 residues. V was pared by 2 bases and J by 5 bases, with 7 bases between. The CDR3 DNA sequence: TGTGCCAGCAGCTTTGCTAGGGAGACCCAGTACTTC. It specifies CASSFARETQYF.

This rearrangement joins TRBV11-1 to TRBJ1-1; D remains ambiguous. The CDR3 contains 14 residues. From germline, CDR1 is SGHAT and CDR2 FQDESV (reference sequence). Trimming removed 5 bases at V and 1 base at J, with 11 bases between. This chain's CDR3 is CASSPRGRNTEAFF. For the CDR3, the DNA is TGTGCCAGCAGCCCCCGCGGCCGGAACACTGAAGCTTTCTTT.

The gene calls are TRBV7-2 and TRBJ2-5; 10 nucleotides match TRBD2. CDR1 SGHTA and CDR2 FQGNSA come from the germline V gene. The CDR3 spans 15 residues. V dropped 2 bases and J dropped 4; count of bases not matched to a gene: 4. CDR3 nucleotides: TGTGCCAGCAGCTTAAGCGGGAGGGGAGTAGAGACCCAGTACTTC. It specifies CASSLSGRGVETQYF.

This clone has only one observation. V is TRBV28 and J is TRBJ2-7; 9 nucleotides align to TRBD2. This CDR3 comprises 14 residues. Germline CDR1 and CDR2: MDHEN and SYDVKM. Unmatched junction bases numbered 3, after V lost 3 bases and J lost 3 bases. CDR3 residues: CASSFGREGYEQYF. As DNA, the CDR3 is TGTGCCAGCAGTTTCGGGCGGGAGGGCTACGAGCAGTACTTC.

Comments on this clone: Mismatch with germline at one junction end may stem from a read error. The V gene is TRBV7-2, the J gene TRBJ2-7; 7 bases align to TRBD2. The CDR3 contains 14 residues. Germline CDR1 and CDR2: SGHTA and FQGNSA. Written as DNA, the CDR3 is TGTGCCAGCAGCTTAGACGGGGGGTCCTACGAGCAGTGCTTC. This translates into CASSLDGGSYEQCF.

This clone has a single count. The J gene is TRBJ2-7, the V gene TRBV7-2; D gene uncertain. Germline V gene sequence: CDR1 SGHTA, CDR2 FQGNSA. Trimming cost V 2 bases and J 2 bases, with 13 bases left between them. The CDR3 has 15 residues. CDR3 amino acids: CASSLMTDKTYEQYF. For the CDR3, the DNA is TGTGCCAGCAGCTTAATGACCGACAAGACCTACGAGCAGTACTTC.

The chain employs TRBV7-8 and TRBJ2-2; TRBD1 is a possible D gene (5 bases). The CDR3 covers 15 residues. CDR1 is SGHVS, CDR2 FQNEAQ, per germline. Trimming pared 3 bases from V and 9 bases from J, leaving 17 bases between. CDR3 sequence reads: CASSFGHPGSRELFF. As DNA, the CDR3 is TGTGCCAGCAGCTTTGGACATCCCGGTAGCCGGGAGCTGTTTTTT. The full variable domain, with the rest looked up from reference TRBV7-8 and TRBJ2-2, is GAGVSQSPRYKVAKRGQDVALRCDPISGHVSLFWYQQALGQGPEFLTYFQNEAQLDKSGLPSDRFFAERPEGSVSTLKIQRTQQEDSAVYLCASSFGHPGSRELFFGEGSRLTVL.

The genes are TRBV28 and TRBJ1-2, with D possibly TRBD1 on 6 matching bases. The ends were cut back, 10 bases at V and 7 bases at J, with 16 bases in the middle. From germline, CDR1 is MDHEN and CDR2 SYDVKM. The CDR3 is 12 amino acids. CDR3 region: CATTLGGVGYTF. In DNA, the CDR3 is TGTGCCACTACTTTAGGGGGGGTTGGCTACACCTTC.

This clone was counted a single time. The rearrangement joins TRBV11-2 to TRBJ1-1; D is ambiguous. Germline CDR1 reads SGHAT; CDR2 reads FQNNGV. The CDR3 covers 13 residues. The V end was cut by 5 bases, the J end by 6 bases, with 13 bases between. CDR3 bases: TGTGCCAGCAGCGAGCTGGTATTCTCTGAAGCTTTCTTT. Amino acids: CASSELVFSEAFF. The variable domain in full, completed from reference TRBV11-2 and TRBJ1-1, reads EAGVAQSPRYKIIEKRQSVAFWCNPISGHATLYWYQQILGQGPKLLIQFQNNGVVDDSQLPKDRFSAERLKGVDSTLKIQPAKLEDSAVYLCASSELVFSEAFFGQGTRLTVV.